These 25 T cell receptor beta chains were all obtained from the same sample, sequenced in a study of blood T cell repertoires in COVID-19. Some clones are missing from TCRdb's copy, which holds only in-frame ones; the method was immunoSEQ multiplex PCR. The table lists approximately 280,000 clones, 84% of them singletons. The sample was peripheral blood. Receptors originate from a human donor with COVID-19, enrolled during active disease. The donor label of this sample is uncertain.

A few counts support this clone. One end of the junction varies from germline; a read error may be responsible. This chain joins TRBV29-1 and TRBJ2-7, with TRBD1 identical over 9 bases. The CDR3 runs 13 residues. Germline CDR1 and CDR2: SQVTM and ANQGSEA. The CDR3 protein is CSVEGTGRYEQYF. The CDR3 DNA sequence: TGCAGCGTCGAAGGGACAGGGCGGTACGAGCAGTACTTC.

This chain uses TRBV5-1 with TRBJ1-1, with 7 bases fitting TRBD1. V was clipped by 1 base and J by 2 bases; unmatched bases: 5. CDR3 length equals 15 residues. From germline, CDR1 is SGHRS and CDR2 YFSETQ. The CDR3 loop reads CASSLRQGVNTEAFF. The CDR3 region has the DNA TGCGCCAGCAGCTTGAGGCAGGGGGTTAACACTGAAGCTTTCTTT. Full variable domain (outside the CDR3, taken from reference TRBV5-1 and TRBJ1-1): KAGVTQTPRYLIKTRGQQVTLSCSPISGHRSVSWYQQTPGQGLQFLFEYFSETQRNKGNFPGRFSGRQFSNSRSEMNVSTLELGDSALYLCASSLRQGVNTEAFFGQGTRLTVV.

This clone was seen a single time. The gene calls are TRBV5-1 and TRBJ1-2; D is uncertain. The CDR3 length is 14 residues. The V and J ends lost 4 bases and 2 bases respectively, with 12 bases between them. CDR1 SGHRS and CDR2 YFSETQ come from the germline V gene. CDR3 in DNA: TGCGCCAGCAGCAGGACTGTTTCCAACTATGGCTACACCTTC. It translates to CASSRTVSNYGYTF.

This clone was seen only a few times. The rearrangement links TRBV28 to TRBJ2-7, with 7 bases fitting TRBD2. This CDR3 contains 15 residues. The junction had 16 bases not matched to a gene; V was cut back by 7 bases and J by 7 bases. CDR1 is MDHEN and CDR2 is SYDVKM in the germline V gene. The DNA of the CDR3 is TGTGCCAGCAATCCCCGGACTAGTGGGGCGAGGGAGCAGTACTTC. Translation: CASNPRTSGAREQYF.

The CDR3 DNA is TGTGCCAGCAGCTTGGGGGACAGGGGGAACTATGGCTACACCTTC. It specifies CASSLGDRGNYGYTF. This rearrangement joins TRBV7-2 to TRBJ1-2; 11 nucleotides line up with TRBD1. CDR1 is SGHTA, CDR2 FQGNSA, per germline. The CDR3 covers 15 residues. The J segment lost 2 bases and the V segment lost 3 bases, leaving 2 bases of the junction unmatched.

The rearrangement uses TRBV25-1 and TRBJ1-5; TRBD1 agrees at 8 bases. Per the germline V gene, CDR1 is MGHDK and CDR2 is SYGVNS. Trimming removed 4 bases from V and 2 bases from J; junction bases left unmatched: 4. The CDR3 runs 15 residues. CDR3 sequence: CASSATGERNQPQHF. The DNA for the CDR3 is TGTGCCAGCAGTGCGACAGGGGAGCGCAATCAGCCCCAGCATTTT.

V gene TRBV7-2 combines with J gene TRBJ1-2; TRBD1 matches at 8 bases. The CDR3 extends over 14 amino acids. V trimming: 5 bases; J trimming: 6 bases; junction bases outside the gene matches: 8. Germline CDR1 and CDR2: SGHTA and FQGNSA. CDR3 DNA: TGTGCCAGCAGCCTACAGGGGGTGGGAGATGGCTACACCTTC. This gives the protein CASSLQGVGDGYTF.

This chain uses TRBV18 with TRBJ2-7; TRBD1 is a possible D gene (6 bases). V was cut by 3 bases and J by 12 bases, with 18 bases left in between. The CDR3 has 13 amino acids. Germline loops: CDR1 KGHSH, CDR2 LQKENI. The CDR3 region has the DNA TGTGCCAGCTCACCGGACAGCCTGCTCGCGCCGTACTTC. It codes for CASSPDSLLAPYF.

This rearrangement joins TRBV21-1 to TRBJ2-3; the DNA was not compared with TRBD2, the D call given in the table. TRBV21-1 is a pseudogene locus. This CDR3 is 15 amino acids long. The CDR3 sequence is CASSKRTSGHSREYF. CDR3 nucleotide sequence: TGTGCCAGCAGCAAGAGGACTAGCGGGCACTCTAGGGAGTATTTT.

The chain is built from TRBV29-1 and TRBJ2-7; 10 bases match TRBD2. Losses at the gene ends were 7 bases for V and 4 bases for J; bases not matched to a gene: 4. Germline V gene data show CDR1 as SQVTM and CDR2 as ANQGSEA. The CDR3 loop spans 12 amino acids. The CDR3 DNA reads as TGCAGCGCCGCACTAGCGGGGTACGAGCAGTACTTC. It codes for CSAALAGYEQYF.

The gene calls are TRBV20-1 and TRBJ2-5, with 11 positions matching TRBD2. CDR1 is DFQATT, CDR2 SNEGSKA, per germline (reference sequence). The CDR3 has 17 residues. V gave up 3 bases and J gave up 0 bases; unmatched junction bases: 9. CDR3 in amino acids: CSASIRSGRGDQETQYF. The CDR3 coding sequence is TGCAGTGCTAGTATTCGTAGCGGGAGGGGGGACCAAGAGACCCAGTACTTC.

The table lists this clone with many counts. V and J are TRBV19 and TRBJ2-1; 10 nucleotides align to TRBD2. Per germline, CDR1 LNHDA and CDR2 SQIVND (reference sequence). The CDR3 is made up of 21 amino acids. The V gene end was trimmed by 6 bases and the J gene end by 5 bases; junction bases not matched to a gene: 25. CDR3 nucleotide sequence: TGTGCCAGTAGCCCCCGGTTCGTGCGAGCGGGAGGGTTACGCTTCAACAATGAGCAGTTCTTC. It translates to CASSPRFVRAGGLRFNNEQFF.

This clone was seen a handful of times. The chain recombines TRBV5-4 with TRBJ1-3; a weak D match, TRBD1 (5 bases). This CDR3 contains 15 residues. V was shortened by 0 bases and J by 2 bases, with 9 bases between the two germline ends. CDR1 SGHNT and CDR2 YYREEE come from the germline V gene (reference sequence). In DNA, the CDR3 is TGTGCCAGCAGCTTGGCGGGGGGAGCTGGAAACACCATATATTTT. This codes for CASSLAGGAGNTIYF.

The count of this clone is one. The rearrangement joins TRBV5-1 to TRBJ2-5; D is possibly TRBD1 (7 bases). Germline values: CDR1 SGHRS, CDR2 YFSETQ. The CDR3 consists of 15 residues. The V end lost 0 bases, the J end lost 5 bases, and 14 bases lay between the germline ends. In nucleotides, the CDR3 is TGCGCCAGCAGCTTGGGGACAGGAGGAGGGGAGACCCAGTACTTC. Translating gives CASSLGTGGGETQYF.

V and J are TRBV7-8 and TRBJ1-1; 7 bases are a match to TRBD1. V shed 4 bases, J shed 3 bases, and the junction held 5 bases outside the gene matches. The length of the CDR3 is 14 residues. In germline, CDR1 is SGHVS, CDR2 FQNEAQ. CDR3 loop: CASSSLDRDTEAFF. The CDR3 DNA reads TGTGCCAGCAGCTCGCTCGACAGGGACACTGAAGCTTTCTTT.

The V call is TRBV21-1, the J call TRBJ1-6; the tabulated D call, TRBD1, remains unverified against the DNA. TRBV21-1 is a pseudogene segment. The CDR3 has 18 amino acids. CDR3 in amino acids: CASSKARQESSYNSPLHF. In DNA, the CDR3 is TGTGCCAGCAGCAAAGCAAGACAGGAGAGCTCCTATAATTCACCCCTCCACTTT.

This sequence joins TRBV21-1 and TRBJ1-5; the table's D gene call, TRBD1, was not cross checked with the DNA. TRBV21-1 is listed as a pseudogene. This CDR3 is 16 amino acids long. The CDR3 sequence is CASSDGTGGFNQPQHF. As DNA, the CDR3 is TGTGCCAGCAGCGACGGGACAGGGGGTTTCAATCAGCCCCAGCATTTT.

V gene TRBV11-3 combines with J gene TRBJ2-1; TRBD1 aligns across 7 bases. V was pared by 3 bases and J by 7 bases, with 9 bases of the junction left unmatched. The CDR3 sequence is 15 residues long. Germline loops: CDR1 SGHNT, CDR2 YENEEA. The CDR3 DNA reads as TGTGCCAGCAGCTTGGACGAGACAGGGTTGAATGAGCAGTTCTTC. Protein: CASSLDETGLNEQFF.

The CDR3 coding sequence is TGTGCCAGCAGTCCCTCGGGACTAGGCGCAGATACGCAGTATTTT. As protein: CASSPSGLGADTQYF. The chain combines TRBV28 with TRBJ2-3; 8 bases are shared with TRBD2. The CDR3 is 15 amino acids. Germline values: CDR1 MDHEN, CDR2 SYDVKM. With V trimmed by 5 bases and J by 4 bases, 8 bases remained unmatched. Combining the CDR3 with reference TRBV28 and TRBJ2-3 gives the whole variable domain DVKVTQSSRYLVKRTGEKVFLECVQDMDHENMFWYRQDPGLGLRLIYFSYDVKMKEKGDIPEGYSVSREKKERFSLILESASTNQTSMYLCASSPSGLGADTQYFGPGTRLTVL.

The J gene is TRBJ2-1, the V gene TRBV9; the D is unclear. CDR1 and CDR2 (germline): SGDLS, YYNGEE. The CDR3 covers 12 residues. The germline V and J ends were trimmed by 0 bases and 15 bases, with 13 bases remaining between them. CDR3 loop: CASSVGESGPFF. Here the CDR3 DNA reads TGTGCCAGCAGCGTAGGAGAGAGTGGGCCGTTCTTC.

This chain connects TRBV7-9 to TRBJ1-4; D is unclear. Per germline, CDR1 SEHNR and CDR2 FQNEAQ (reference sequence). Between the trimmed V and J ends, which lost 2 bases and 0 bases, there was a span of 10 bases. This CDR3 is built from 16 residues. CDR3 coding DNA: TGTGCCAGCAGCTTAACTGCTGGGCCAACTAATGAAAAACTGTTTTTT. Translating gives CASSLTAGPTNEKLFF.

The chain recombines TRBV6-1 with TRBJ1-2; D unclear. Germline CDR1 reads MNHNS; CDR2 reads SASEGT. This CDR3 comprises 13 residues. The V end lost 3 bases, the J end lost 3 bases, and 8 bases lay between the germline ends. The CDR3 DNA reads TGTGCCAGCAGTGACGCGGCGGACTATGGCTACACCTTC. The encoded protein is CASSDAADYGYTF.

The CDR3 here is CASPPSGRTGVDDTQYF. CDR3 nucleotides: TGTGCCAGCCCCCCTAGCGGGAGGACTGGGGTTGATGATACGCAGTATTTT. This chain connects TRBV28 to TRBJ2-3; 11 bases match TRBD2. The CDR3 is made up of 17 amino acids. V was clipped by 8 bases and J by 6 bases; unmatched bases: 16. CDR1 and CDR2 (germline): MDHEN, SYDVKM.

This clone was picked up a small number of times. This chain's CDR3 is CASSYSGTDTQYF. Written as DNA, the CDR3 is TGTGCCAGCAGTTACAGCGGGACAGATACGCAGTATTTT. The chain recombines TRBV6-4 with TRBJ2-3; D may be TRBD2 (6 bases). This CDR3 has 13 residues. Trimming removed 5 bases at V and 3 bases at J, with 9 bases between. Germline V lookup: CDR1 MRHNA, CDR2 SNTAGT.

In its sample, this clone was seen once. The chain couples TRBV19 to TRBJ2-3, with 12 bases that match TRBD2. V was clipped by 3 bases and J by 4 bases; unmatched bases: 2. Looked up from germline, CDR1 is LNHDA and CDR2 is SQIVND (reference sequence). This CDR3 has 15 residues. CDR3 DNA sequence: TGTGCCAGTAGTATGGCTAGCGGGAGGGCAGATACGCAGTATTTT. Protein: CASSMASGRADTQYF.